This T cell receptor beta chain was captured by sequencing in a study of cytomegalovirus exposure and HLA in healthy donors (dated by TCRdb to the late 2010s). With respect to the entire study: An earlier analysis of some 600 of the donors reported approximately 260 Gb of sequence data and about 120 million unique TCR beta sequences obtained from about 179 million T cells. A later analysis re-analyzed previously published TCR beta repertoires from roughly 630 donors and added high-resolution HLA genotyping to study TCR occurrence patterns. An earlier analysis of fewer than 750 of the donors used high-throughput TCR beta sequencing to judge whether each TCR beta V gene segment behaved as functional or pseudogenic. Besides the first cohort of approximately 710 subjects, a separate validation cohort made up of roughly 120 different subjects was used. The T cell repertoires of around 670 subjects were profiled by immunosequencing and related to cytomegalovirus serostatus. Class I and class II HLA loci were covered by the typing at four-digit resolution. The number of typed donors differed by locus: 629-630 for A, B, C, DRB1 and DQB1; 500 to 550 for DQA1; about 600 for DPA1; and 450 to 480 for DPB1. Among the roughly 390 genotyped donors, roughly 80% belonged to the genetic ancestry cluster associated with self-reported Caucasian donors. The study aimed to test whether signatures of past pathogen exposure could be identified by cataloging public T cell receptors. Roughly 290 gigabases of sequencing data and roughly 81 million unique TCR sequences made up an early release that covered roughly 670 HLA-typed donors. All discovery cohort repertoires had been generated on a single sequencing platform. High-throughput TCR immunosequencing, statistical association of individual TCRs with disease status, and machine learning were combined to predict cytomegalovirus infection status. Across roughly 420 genotyped donors of the cohort, an average of about 200,000 unique TCR beta nucleotide sequences per donor were sequenced, and 15% to 20% of those sequences were non-productive. Donor age, sex, ethnicity and CMV serostatus were collected together with the repertoire data. Rather than using new phenotypic data, the later analysis identified candidate immune exposures from TCR beta sequences and from how often those sequences occurred across donors. Five DR-DQ haplotypes were treated as single units for association and clustering because of strong linkage in the cohort. A later genetic analysis took genome-wide SNP genotypes for about 55% of the roughly 670 donors and used that subset as a discovery cohort. What the research found in general, with its limitations: Roughly uniform sequencing depth across donors was assumed in presence/absence analyses, although this assumption may not hold. A further reported finding was that TCR beta sequences accurately predicted the HLA-A and HLA-B alleles for most subjects in the first cohort. In both the original and validation cohorts, the classifier was reported to diagnose cytomegalovirus status with high specificity and sensitivity. The authors suggested that the approach could potentially be generalized to other disease states and immunological phenotypes. Because counts were too low, 15 to 20 rarely observed V segments, including chromosome 9 orphons, were excluded from the earlier analysis of around 590 of the donors. Broadly in line with IMGT annotations, most TCR beta V segments showed up in productive rearrangements about 87% or about 30% of the time in an earlier analysis of around 600 of the donors. Because some donors lacked HLA typing at each locus, the association tests relied only on the typed subset. This cohort had only TCR beta chains sequenced, and the lack of alpha or paired-chain data limited which features could be detected. Because the 87-base-pair reads could not distinguish some IMGT-functional V segments, including TRBV6-2 and TRBV6-3, those segments were excluded. Across donors, most TCR sequences were observed very rarely, whereas some public TCRs were present in many individuals. According to a later analysis, TCR association rates differed among HLA loci, with DRB1 alleles showing the most associated TCRs and HLA-C alleles showing the fewest. For the cohort, immune exposure information was limited to CMV serostatus. A total of roughly 160 TCR beta chains were listed by the study as associated with cytomegalovirus. Linkage disequilibrium might explain the correlated functional status among segregating V segments, but an unknown experimental factor could not be ruled out. An association between a missense DCLRE1C variant and V-gene and J-gene trimming of TCR beta chains was found in a later genetic analysis and replicated in an independent cohort. A few of the identified cytomegalovirus-associated TCR beta chains were confirmed in vitro to be specific for cytomegalovirus antigens. A later analysis reported that several top co-occurrence clusters appeared linked to parvovirus B19, influenza, CMV and Epstein-Barr virus. Assigning TCR associations to individual alleles was difficult when HLA alleles, especially DR and DQ, strongly co-occurred. In a later genetic analysis, fewer N-insertions in productive TCRs were reported among donors in an Asian-associated ancestry cluster than the roughly 670-donor mean. A later analysis found that HLA-associated TCR beta chains were more clonally expanded and had lower generation probabilities than equally common non-associated chains. Specific HLA alleles were associated with 15,000 to 20,000 TCR beta sequences at a false discovery rate of 0.05 in a later analysis. Most CMV-associated TCR beta chains appeared to be HLA-restricted in a later analysis, and the HLA associations seemed to be driven largely by CMV exposure. A group of highly shared sequence variants was considered likely to be a technical artifact of the sequencing pipeline.

The cohort comprised around 700 healthy bone marrow donors. All cohort members were sampled while nominally healthy, although unrecorded immune exposures were likely present. The donor tested CMV seronegative and was one of the 352 seronegative cohort members. Every donor gave a peripheral blood sample, and the peripheral blood mononuclear cells from that sample were used for TCR beta sequencing. Genomic DNA extraction from the blood cell samples was performed with the Qiagen DNeasy Blood Extraction Kit. This clone was picked up one time. The antigen this receptor binds is unknown. No much larger clonotype is one base removed from it; base qualities were not supplied. Trimming costs V 5 bases and J 0 bases, and their ends lie 17 bases apart. The CDR3 holds 16 amino acids from the cysteine to the phenylalanine. Kept here is only the CDR3 DNA, which spans 48 bases and is read in frame from base 1. CDR1 SGHDN and CDR2 FVKESK are derived from the germline V gene.

The protocol used for the library was the immunoSEQ multiplex PCR assay. The multiplex PCR relied on a mix of 60 forward primers for TCR Vbeta segments and 13 reverse primers for TCR Jbeta segments. Amplification of the CDR3 region of rearranged TCR beta genes was performed with a multiplex PCR assay on genomic DNA. The Illumina HiSeq System was used to sequence the amplified TCR beta libraries as 87-base-pair reads. Concerning the study's data processing: Across the 600 to 700 repertoires, a later analysis counted some 81 million unique TCR beta chains, roughly 11 million of which were shared by at least two donors. Raw reads were error-corrected and collapsed into unique sequences by a nearest-neighbor algorithm in which closely related sequences were merged to remove PCR and sequencing errors. Alignment of CDR3 sequences to IMGT reference sequences was used to assign V, D and J gene segments. For a sequence to be retained, at least a six-nucleotide match to both a V gene segment and a J gene segment was required. A rearrangement counted as productive if the CDR3 had no stop codons and remained in frame with V and J, and every other rearrangement counted as non-productive. Following IMGT convention, CDR3 was defined as the stretch from the second conserved V-encoded cysteine up to the conserved J-encoded phenylalanine. Sequences without an unambiguous match to a single V gene segment were excluded from the earlier analysis of a few hundred of the donors. An earlier analysis of several hundred of the donors called V segments functional above 56.7% productive rearrangements and segregating when the between-donor standard deviation exceeded 5%. A statistical classification framework was developed to diagnose cytomegalovirus status using the catalog of TCR beta chain sequences. In a later analysis, V and J genes were assigned by comparing TCR nucleotide sequences against IMGT/GENE-DB human TR gene sequences. Using the TCRdist pipeline, a later analysis assigned CDR3 sequences along with most-parsimonious VDJ recombination scenarios. In a later analysis, each TCR beta chain was defined by its CDR3 amino acid sequence together with its V-gene family, and reads lacking a unique V-gene family were excluded. In a later analysis, 500 to 700 highly shared, low-generation-probability nucleotide sequences were removed to address suspected cross-contamination and a sequencing artifact. In a later analysis, a clonal expansion index for each public chain was calculated from normalized within-repertoire ranks of inferred template counts. In a later analysis, generation probabilities were computed using a VDJ recombination model fitted to out-of-frame rearrangements, and the results were checked against IGoR. In a later analysis, TCR-TCR, TCR-HLA and TCR-CMV co-occurrence was scored with hypergeometric tests, and a repertoire-size bias correction was applied to TCR pairs. False discovery rates were estimated in a later analysis by permuting HLA or CMV assignments 20 times. In a later analysis, co-occurring TCRs were grouped using DBSCAN, with TCRdist sequence similarity added in when clustering inside HLA-allele-positive subsets. Repertoires with fewer than 30,000 or more than 120,000 public chains were left out of co-occurrence clustering, as were four to six repertoires with anomalous nucleotide sharing. TCRdb holds this immuneACCESS table with in-frame rearrangements only. Some clones are missing; in checked studies, unresolved V genes explain under half, and the rest has no known cause. That table supplies the V and J calls and clone size; D and trimming were determined from the DNA. The sample data list under 150,000 clones, and about four fifths of these were observed just once. The top ten clones comprise 3.9% of the sample.

The TCR comes from a woman aged 25 to 45 in good health and CMV-seronegative. The sample taken for sequencing was PBMCs. Recombination joined TRBV14 with TRBJ2-7; D gene: possibly TRBD2, on 6 matching bases. Here the CDR3 is given as CASSKSGGLISYEQYF. The DNA sequence is TGTGCCAGCAGCAAGTCAGGAGGGCTAATCTCCTACGAGCAGTACTTC.